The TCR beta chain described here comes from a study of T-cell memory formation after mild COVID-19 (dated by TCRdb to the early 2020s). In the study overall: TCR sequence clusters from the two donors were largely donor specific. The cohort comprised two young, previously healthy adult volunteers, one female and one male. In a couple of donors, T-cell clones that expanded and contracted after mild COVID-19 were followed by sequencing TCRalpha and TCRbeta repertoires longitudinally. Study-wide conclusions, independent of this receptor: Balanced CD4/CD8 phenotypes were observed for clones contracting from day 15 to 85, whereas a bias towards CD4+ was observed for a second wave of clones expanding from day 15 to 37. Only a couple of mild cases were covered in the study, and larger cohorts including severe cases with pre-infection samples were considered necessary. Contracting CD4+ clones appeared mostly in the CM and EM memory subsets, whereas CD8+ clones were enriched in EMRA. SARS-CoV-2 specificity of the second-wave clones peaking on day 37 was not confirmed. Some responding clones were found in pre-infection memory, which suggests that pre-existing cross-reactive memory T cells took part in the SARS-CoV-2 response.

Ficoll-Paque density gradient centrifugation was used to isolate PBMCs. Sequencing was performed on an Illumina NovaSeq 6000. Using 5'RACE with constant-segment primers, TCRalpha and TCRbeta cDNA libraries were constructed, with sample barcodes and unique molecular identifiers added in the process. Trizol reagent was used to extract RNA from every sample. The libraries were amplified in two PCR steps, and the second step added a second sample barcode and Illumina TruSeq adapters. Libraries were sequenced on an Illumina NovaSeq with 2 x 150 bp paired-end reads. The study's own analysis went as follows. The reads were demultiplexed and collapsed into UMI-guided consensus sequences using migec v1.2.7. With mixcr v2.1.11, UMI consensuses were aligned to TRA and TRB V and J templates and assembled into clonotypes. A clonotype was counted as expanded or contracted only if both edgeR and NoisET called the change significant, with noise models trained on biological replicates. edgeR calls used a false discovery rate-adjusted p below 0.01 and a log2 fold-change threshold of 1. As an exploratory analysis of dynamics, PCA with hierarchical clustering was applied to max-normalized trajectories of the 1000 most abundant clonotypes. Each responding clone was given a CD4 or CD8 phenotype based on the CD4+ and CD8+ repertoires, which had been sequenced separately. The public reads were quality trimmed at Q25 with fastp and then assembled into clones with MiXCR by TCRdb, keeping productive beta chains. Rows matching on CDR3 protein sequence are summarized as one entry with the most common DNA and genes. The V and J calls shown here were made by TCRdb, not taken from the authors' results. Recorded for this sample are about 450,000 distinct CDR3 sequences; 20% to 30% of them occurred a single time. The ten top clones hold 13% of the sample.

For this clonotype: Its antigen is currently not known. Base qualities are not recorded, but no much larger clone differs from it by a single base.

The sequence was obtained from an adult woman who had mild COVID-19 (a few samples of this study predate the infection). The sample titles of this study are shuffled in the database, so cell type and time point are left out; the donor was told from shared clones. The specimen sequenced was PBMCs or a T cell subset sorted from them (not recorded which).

For the CDR3, the sequence is CASSLAGAYQETQYF. The nucleotide sequence reads TGTGCCAGCAGCTTAGCGGGGGCGTACCAAGAGACCCAGTACTTC. The chain is made from TRBV11-1 and TRBJ2-5; a tentative D call is TRBD1 (6 bases match). The germline ends are 8 bases apart after V is trimmed by 0 bases and J by 0 bases. There are 15 amino acids in the CDR3, from cysteine to phenylalanine inclusive. Only the CDR3 portion is preserved as DNA: 45 bases, with reading frame beginning at the first base. The CDR1 and CDR2 encoded by the germline V gene (reference sequence) are SGHAT and FQDESV.